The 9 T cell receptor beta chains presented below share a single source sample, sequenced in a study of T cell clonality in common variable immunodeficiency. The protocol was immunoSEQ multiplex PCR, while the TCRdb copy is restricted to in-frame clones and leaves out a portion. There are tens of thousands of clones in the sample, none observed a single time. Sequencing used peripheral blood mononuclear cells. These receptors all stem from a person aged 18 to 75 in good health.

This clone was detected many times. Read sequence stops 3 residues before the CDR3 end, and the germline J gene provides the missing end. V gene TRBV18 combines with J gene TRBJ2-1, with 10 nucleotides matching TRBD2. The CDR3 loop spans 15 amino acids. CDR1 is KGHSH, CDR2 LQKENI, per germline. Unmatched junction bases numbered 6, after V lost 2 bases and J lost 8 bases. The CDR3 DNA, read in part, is TGTGCCAGCTCACCAAATCTAGCGGGAGTCGATGAG. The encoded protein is CASSPNLAGVDE. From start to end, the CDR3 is CASSPNLAGVDEQFF.

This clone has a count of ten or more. The CDR3 loop reads CASSPDRGGTGELFF. The CDR3 bases that were read are TGCGCCAGCAGCCCGGACAGGGGGGGCACCGGGGAG. The chain links TRBV5-1 to TRBJ2-2, with TRBD1 identical over 10 bases. The CDR3 is cut off 3 residues early in the read; its end comes from the germline J gene. The V segment lost 4 bases and the J segment 4 bases; nucleotides outside the gene matches: 4. This CDR3 is built from 15 residues. Germline assignment: CDR1 SGHRS and CDR2 YFSETQ.

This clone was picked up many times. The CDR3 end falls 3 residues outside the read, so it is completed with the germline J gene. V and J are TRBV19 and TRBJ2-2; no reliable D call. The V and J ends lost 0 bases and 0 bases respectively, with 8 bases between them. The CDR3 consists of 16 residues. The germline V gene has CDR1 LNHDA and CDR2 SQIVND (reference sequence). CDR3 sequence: CASSIEGFANTGELFF. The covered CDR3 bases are TGTGCCAGTAGTATAGAAGGGTTCGCGAACACCGGGGAG.

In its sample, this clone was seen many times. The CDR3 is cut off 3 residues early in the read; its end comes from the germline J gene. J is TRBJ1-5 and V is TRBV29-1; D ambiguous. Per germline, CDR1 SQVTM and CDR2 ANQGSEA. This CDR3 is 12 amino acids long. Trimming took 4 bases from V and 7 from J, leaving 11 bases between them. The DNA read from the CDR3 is TGCAGCGTTGTCCAGCCGGGGCAGCCC. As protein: CSVVQPGQP. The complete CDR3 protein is CSVVQPGQPQHF. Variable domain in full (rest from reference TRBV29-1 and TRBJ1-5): SAVISQKPSRDICQRGTSLTIQCQVDSQVTMMFWYRQQPGQSLTLIATANQGSEATYESGFVIDKFPISRPNLTFSTLTVSNMSPEDSSIYLCSVVQPGQPQHFGDGTRLSIL.

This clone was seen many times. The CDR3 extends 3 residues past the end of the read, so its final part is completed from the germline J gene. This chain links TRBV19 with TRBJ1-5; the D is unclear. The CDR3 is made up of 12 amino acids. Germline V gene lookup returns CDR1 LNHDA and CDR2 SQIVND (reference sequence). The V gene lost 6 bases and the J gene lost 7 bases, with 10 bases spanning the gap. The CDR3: CASSFRGQPQHF. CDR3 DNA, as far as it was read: TGTGCCAGTAGCTTCCGTGGCCAGCCC.

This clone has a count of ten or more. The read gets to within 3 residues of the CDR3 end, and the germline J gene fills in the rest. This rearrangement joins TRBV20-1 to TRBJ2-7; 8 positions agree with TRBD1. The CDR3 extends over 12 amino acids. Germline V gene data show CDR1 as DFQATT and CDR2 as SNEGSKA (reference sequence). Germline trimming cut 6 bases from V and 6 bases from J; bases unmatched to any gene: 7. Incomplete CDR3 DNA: TGCAGTGCATATAAGGACAGGGTCGAG. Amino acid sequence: CSAYKDRVE. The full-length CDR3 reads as CSAYKDRVEQYF.

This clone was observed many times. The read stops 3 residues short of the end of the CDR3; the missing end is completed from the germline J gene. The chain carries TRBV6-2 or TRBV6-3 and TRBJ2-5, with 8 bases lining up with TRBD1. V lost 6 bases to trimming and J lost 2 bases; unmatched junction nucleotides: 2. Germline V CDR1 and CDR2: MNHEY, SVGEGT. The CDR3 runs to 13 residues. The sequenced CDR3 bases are TGTGCCAGCAGACGGACAGGGCAAGAGACC. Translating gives CASRRTGQET. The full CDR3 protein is CASRRTGQETQYF.

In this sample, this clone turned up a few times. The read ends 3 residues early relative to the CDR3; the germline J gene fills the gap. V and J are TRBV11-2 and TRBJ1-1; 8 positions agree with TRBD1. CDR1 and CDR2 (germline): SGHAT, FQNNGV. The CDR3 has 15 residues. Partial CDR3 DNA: TGTGCCAGCAGCTTAGATGGACAGGGCCTCTTTGAG. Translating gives CASSLDGQGLFE. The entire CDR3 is CASSLDGQGLFEAFF.

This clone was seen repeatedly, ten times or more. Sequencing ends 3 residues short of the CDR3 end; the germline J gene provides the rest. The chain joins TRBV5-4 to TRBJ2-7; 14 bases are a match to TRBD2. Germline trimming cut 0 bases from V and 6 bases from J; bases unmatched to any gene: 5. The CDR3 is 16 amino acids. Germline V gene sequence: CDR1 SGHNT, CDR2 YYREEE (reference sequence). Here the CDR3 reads CASSLGLAGGGSEQYF. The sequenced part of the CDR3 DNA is TGTGCCAGCAGCTTGGGACTAGCGGGGGGGGGATCCGAG. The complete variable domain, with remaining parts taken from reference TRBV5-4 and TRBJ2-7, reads ETGVTQSPTHLIKTRGQQVTLRCSSQSGHNTVSWYQQALGQGPQFIFQYYREEENGRGNFPPRFSGLQFPNYSSELNVNALELDDSALYLCASSLGLAGGGSEQYFGPGTRLTVT.